The subject of this entry is one TCR beta chain. Its antigen is undetermined. Germline loops: CDR1 SGHRS, CDR2 YFSETQ. The CDR3 consists of 16 residues. V lost 4 bases and J lost 7, with 21 bases in between. The sample is drawn from a study of OX40 agonist ivuxolimab in advanced cancers. In the study overall: Males comprised around 78% of the group, whose mean age was around 62 years (range roughly 20 to 90). Overall study results and limits: Expanded clones tended on average to be more numerous among CD8+ T cells than CD4+. Clones of CD4+ and CD8+ blood T cells grew by week 6 at doses of 0.1 to 3.0 mg/kg. The authors did not determine the antigen specificity of the expanded peripheral T cells.

The assay was immunoSEQ multiplex PCR, and TCRdb's table has in-frame clones only and misses some. The table shows over 60,000 clones, with approximately 90% occurring only once. Specimen: CD4+ or CD8+ T cells sorted from blood, collected in a trial of the OX40 agonist ivuxolimab. The rearrangement joins TRBV5-1 to TRBJ2-1, with D perhaps matching TRBD1 or TRBD2 (5 bases each). The clonotype comes from an adult with an advanced solid tumor such as melanoma, head and neck, liver or kidney cancer. CDR3 in amino acids: CASSQTPGSEGNEQFF. The CDR3 DNA reads TGCGCCAGCAGCCAAACCCCGGGCTCCGAGGGGAATGAGCAGTTCTTC.